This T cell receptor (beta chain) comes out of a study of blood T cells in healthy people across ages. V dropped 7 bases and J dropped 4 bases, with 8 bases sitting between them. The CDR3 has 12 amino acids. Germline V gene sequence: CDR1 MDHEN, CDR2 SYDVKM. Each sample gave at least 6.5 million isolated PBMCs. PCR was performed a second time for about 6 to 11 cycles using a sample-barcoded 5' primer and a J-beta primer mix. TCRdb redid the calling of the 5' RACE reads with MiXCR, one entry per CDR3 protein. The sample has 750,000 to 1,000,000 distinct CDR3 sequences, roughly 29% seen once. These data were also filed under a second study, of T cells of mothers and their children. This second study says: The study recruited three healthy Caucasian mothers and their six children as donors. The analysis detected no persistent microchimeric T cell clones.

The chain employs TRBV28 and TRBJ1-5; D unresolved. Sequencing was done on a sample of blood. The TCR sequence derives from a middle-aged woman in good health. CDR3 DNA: TGTGCCAGCATGAGGCGGAATCAGCCCCAGCATTTT. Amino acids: CASMRRNQPQHF.